These 22 T cell receptor beta chains share one sample of origin, sequenced in a study of T cell responses to AZD1222 COVID-19 vaccine. Produced via immunoSEQ multiplex PCR; TCRdb's table is partial and in-frame only. The sample lists about 190,000 clones; around 87% were seen once. The source material was peripheral blood, sampled on day 0 of MenACWY control vaccination. Source of these receptors: an adult in good health.

The V gene is TRBV7-3, the J gene TRBJ2-1, with TRBD2 matching 8 bases. The CDR3 is made up of 16 amino acids. CDR1 is SGHTA, CDR2 FQGTGA, per germline. V lost 0 bases and J lost 5; bases outside the gene matches: 6. The CDR3 reads CASSLTGSGSNNEQFF. CDR3 in DNA: TGTGCCAGCAGCTTAACGGGAAGCGGGAGTAACAATGAGCAGTTCTTC.

The rearrangement uses TRBV7-9 and TRBJ1-6; possibly TRBD1 for D (5 bases). The length of the CDR3 is 16 residues. V lost 1 base and J 3 bases, leaving 10 bases between the germline ends. Per the germline V gene, CDR1 is SEHNR and CDR2 is FQNEAQ (reference sequence). The CDR3 nucleotides read TGTGCCAGCAGCTTAGAACGGGACGTCTATAATTCACCCCTCCACTTT. Amino acid sequence: CASSLERDVYNSPLHF.

Comments on this clone: Other nucleotide sequences in the sample specify the same CDR3. This sequence joins TRBV4-1 and TRBJ2-3, with D hard to call. Germline-derived CDR1 and CDR2 are MGHRA and YSYEKL. V gave up 1 base and J gave up 2 bases, with 13 bases separating them. The CDR3 runs 16 residues. The CDR3 region is CASSQVDMGFTDTQYF. The CDR3 DNA reads TGCGCCAGCAGCCAAGTAGACATGGGTTTCACAGATACGCAGTATTTT.

The CDR3 sequence is CASSQDRGAGTTDTQYF. The CDR3 nucleotides read TGTGCCAGCAGCCAAGATAGGGGAGCGGGGACCACAGATACGCAGTATTTT. The V and J genes are TRBV4-2 and TRBJ2-3, with 7 bases lining up with TRBD2. The CDR3 runs to 17 residues. CDR1 is LGHNA and CDR2 is YNFKEQ in the germline V gene. Trimming removed 0 bases from V and 2 bases from J; junction bases left unmatched: 8.

The genes are TRBV7-8 and TRBJ2-1, with D perhaps matching TRBD2 (6 bases). Per germline, CDR1 SGHVS and CDR2 FQNEAQ. The CDR3 is 16 amino acids. V lost 1 base to trimming and J lost 5 bases, with 15 bases between them. The CDR3 coding sequence is TGTGCCAGCAGCTTAGTCGGGTTCGGCGGGAACAATGAGCAGTTCTTC. Translation gives CASSLVGFGGNNEQFF. The full variable domain, with the rest looked up from reference TRBV7-8 and TRBJ2-1, is GAGVSQSPRYKVAKRGQDVALRCDPISGHVSLFWYQQALGQGPEFLTYFQNEAQLDKSGLPSDRFFAERPEGSVSTLKIQRTQQEDSAVYLCASSLVGFGGNNEQFFGPGTRLTVL.

This clone was counted once. The CDR3 here is CASSPWQETQYF. The CDR3 DNA reads TGTGCCAGCAGCCCCTGGCAAGAGACCCAGTACTTC. V usage is TRBV7-8 and J usage is TRBJ2-5; D gene unclear. V was pared by 5 bases and J by 2 bases, with 6 bases between. CDR1 and CDR2 (germline): SGHVS, FQNEAQ. CDR3 length: 12 amino acids.

The chain employs TRBV30 and TRBJ1-2; D not resolved. The V gene's germline CDR1 is GTSNPN and CDR2 SVGIG (reference sequence). This CDR3 is built from 10 residues. V was shortened by 1 base and J by 8 bases, with 5 bases between the two germline ends. In DNA, the CDR3 is TGTGCCTGGAGTGGACGAGGCTACACCTTC. This encodes CAWSGRGYTF.

The chain carries TRBV18 and TRBJ1-5, with 7 bases identical to TRBD1. The CDR3 is made up of 15 amino acids. Germline-derived CDR1 and CDR2 are KGHSH and LQKENI. The J segment lost 5 bases and the V segment lost 2 bases, leaving 6 bases of the junction unmatched. The CDR3 region is CASSPRRGLDQPQHF. The CDR3 DNA reads TGTGCCAGCTCACCAAGAAGGGGGCTCGATCAGCCCCAGCATTTT.

The rearrangement uses TRBV30 and TRBJ2-2, with D possibly matching TRBD2 (6 bases). The CDR3 runs to 17 residues. The V end lost 3 bases, the J end lost 2 bases, and 19 bases lay between the germline ends. Germline assignment: CDR1 GTSNPN and CDR2 SVGIG (reference sequence). The DNA of the CDR3 is TGTGCCTGGAGCCGCGCGGGACTCGCGGGTAACACCGGGGAGCTGTTTTTT. This gives the protein CAWSRAGLAGNTGELFF.

In this sample, this clone turned up a few times. The chain has TRBV7-2 and TRBJ2-1, with TRBD2 matching over 16 bases. Germline V gives CDR1 SGHTA, CDR2 FQGNSA. Trimming cost V 4 bases and J 8 bases; bases outside gene matches: 5. CDR3 size: 16 residues. CDR3 sequence reads: CASSWGTSGRVHEQFF. The CDR3 DNA reads TGTGCCAGCAGCTGGGGGACTAGCGGGAGGGTCCATGAGCAGTTCTTC.

V gene TRBV28 combines with J gene TRBJ1-5; D is unresolved. Germline V gene data show CDR1 as MDHEN and CDR2 as SYDVKM. Trimming shortened V by 6 bases and J by 5 bases, and 14 bases separated the two germline ends. This CDR3 contains 14 residues. The CDR3 DNA is TGTGCCAGCAGACCGGCCCCGGCACATCAGCCCCAGCATTTT. Translation: CASRPAPAHQPQHF.

This clone was counted between two and nine times. The V and J genes are TRBV6-5 and TRBJ1-5, with TRBD1 matching 7 bases. This CDR3 is 15 amino acids long. Germline-derived CDR1 and CDR2 are MNHEY and SVGAGI. J was trimmed by 0 bases and V by 4 bases; bases with no gene match: 3. CDR3 DNA sequence: TGTGCCAGCAGTTCGACAGGGTATAGCAATCAGCCCCAGCATTTT. Protein sequence: CASSSTGYSNQPQHF.

The chain combines TRBV4-3 with TRBJ2-3, with TRBD2 matching over 12 bases. The CDR3 length is 18 residues. J gave up 4 bases and V 4 bases, and 12 bases lay outside the gene matches. The germline gives CDR1 LGHNA, CDR2 YSLEER. CDR3 in DNA: TGCGCCAGCAGCCCCAGTGGACCTAGCGGGGGGGGAGCAGATACGCAGTATTTT. Amino acids: CASSPSGPSGGGADTQYF.

The rearrangement uses TRBV7-5 and TRBJ2-3; the table's D call TRBD2 went unverified against the DNA. TRBV7-5 is recorded as a pseudogene. The CDR3 loop spans 18 amino acids. CDR3 DNA sequence: TGTGTCAGAAGCAATCAAGGGACTAGCGGGGGGGGTACAGATACGCAGTATTTT. Protein: CVRSNQGTSGGGTDTQYF.

The rearrangement links TRBV5-1 to TRBJ2-5; possibly TRBD1 or TRBD2 for D (6 bases each). Deletions cut 4 bases from V and 3 bases from J, with 16 bases between. The CDR3 loop spans 15 amino acids. CDR1 SGHRS and CDR2 YFSETQ come from the germline V gene. CDR3 bases: TGCGCCAGCAGCCCCCCCGGGGGCGGGAAAGAGACCCAGTACTTC. This gives the protein CASSPPGGGKETQYF.

V is TRBV14 and J is TRBJ1-4; a weak D match, TRBD1 (5 bases). Germline V gene lookup returns CDR1 SGHDN and CDR2 FVKESK. CDR3 length: 14 amino acids. V dropped 4 bases and J dropped 7 bases, with 13 bases sitting between them. The CDR3 sequence is CASSLAAGVEKLFF. CDR3 coding DNA: TGTGCCAGCAGCCTTGCCGCGGGGGTTGAAAAACTGTTTTTT.

This chain links TRBV4-2 with TRBJ2-7, with 11 bases matching TRBD2. V lost 2 bases and J lost 2; bases outside the gene matches: 2. The CDR3 runs to 15 residues. Germline values: CDR1 LGHNA, CDR2 YNFKEQ. CDR3 sequence: CASSQWTSGPYEQYF. CDR3 coding DNA: TGTGCCAGCAGCCAATGGACTAGCGGGCCCTACGAGCAGTACTTC.

The chain carries TRBV2 and TRBJ1-5; no definite D call. Germline CDR1 SNHLY, CDR2 FYNNEI. This CDR3 contains 14 residues. V lost 4 bases to trimming and J lost 6 bases, with 13 bases between them. CDR3 loop: CASSGGNQVQPQHF. CDR3 DNA: TGTGCCAGCAGTGGTGGGAATCAAGTTCAGCCCCAGCATTTT.

This chain connects TRBV29-1 to TRBJ2-4; TRBD2 agrees at 7 bases. V trimming: 4 bases; J trimming: 3 bases; junction bases outside the gene matches: 6. Per germline, CDR1 SQVTM and CDR2 ANQGSEA. CDR3 length equals 14 residues. CDR3 DNA sequence: TGCAGCGTTGCCCTCCTAGCGGACAAAAACATTCAGTACTTC. Protein product: CSVALLADKNIQYF.

The V call is TRBV6-1, the J call TRBJ2-1; TRBD2 agrees at 12 bases. Germline V gene sequence: CDR1 MNHNS, CDR2 SASEGT. The CDR3 has 15 residues. V lost 6 bases, J lost 4 bases, and 4 bases stayed unmatched. This CDR3 is CASSLTSGSYNEQFF. CDR3 DNA: TGTGCCAGCAGCCTGACTAGCGGGAGTTACAATGAGCAGTTCTTC.

The CDR3 nucleotides are TGTGCCAGCAGCCTAGACAGGGGAGGAACCGGGGAGCTGTTTTTT. It encodes CASSLDRGGTGELFF. The genes are TRBV7-3 and TRBJ2-2, with 8 bases identical to TRBD1. Losses at the gene ends were 5 bases for V and 5 bases for J; bases not matched to a gene: 7. Germline V CDR1 and CDR2: SGHTA, FQGTGA. The CDR3 is made up of 15 amino acids.

CDR3 sequence reads: CASSLQGRETQYF. Written as DNA, the CDR3 is TGTGCCAGCAGTTTGCAAGGGCGAGAGACCCAGTACTTC. V gene TRBV7-2 combines with J gene TRBJ2-5; no firm D call. The CDR3 sequence is 13 residues long. Germline V lookup: CDR1 SGHTA, CDR2 FQGNSA. The germline V and J ends were trimmed by 6 bases and 4 bases, with 12 bases remaining between them.